The rows below give T cell receptor beta chains drawn from one sample of a study of T cell repertoires in cytomegalovirus infection. Which antigens these TCRs recognize remains unknown. Using its own MiXCR run on the reads, TCRdb lists one record per CDR3 protein. The sample has around 95,000 distinct CDR3 sequences, about 29% seen once. The source material was CD8+ T cells from cultured PBMCs, sampled from culture after CMV antigen stimulation. Receptor source: a human donor in good health (CMV status not recorded). Some clones in this sample may be carry-over from other donors' samples. Both conserved end residues are part of each CDR3. Fields, in order: D gene, V gene, clone size, J gene, CDR3 DNA, CDR3 protein. The D gene is left open where the match is weak. The size of a clone is reported for some rows only, either as once, few or many, or as a class for expanded clones.

>TRBD1|TRBV7-3|many|TRBJ1-2
TGTGCCAGCAGCACGGACAGGGTGGGGTATGGCTACACCTTC
CASSTDRVGYGYTF
>NA|TRBV4-3|NA|TRBJ1-5
TGCGCCGGCAGCCAAGATATTGGTCAGCCCCAGCATTTT
CAGSQDIGQPQHF
>TRBD1|TRBV5-6|NA|TRBJ2-7
TGTGCCAGCAGGCCCACAGGGGTCTACGAGCAGTACTTC
CASRPTGVYEQYF
>TRBD2|TRBV12-3/TRBV12-4|few|TRBJ2-3
TGTGCCAGCAGTCCCCCCGAGCTAGCGGGCCTCAGGGATACGCAGTATTTT
CASSPPELAGLRDTQYF
>NA|TRBV6-5|NA|TRBJ1-2
TGTGCCAGCAGTTACACCCCCGGGGACGGGGGGCGTGACGGCTACACCTTC
CASSYTPGDGGRDGYTF
>NA|TRBV9|NA|TRBJ1-4
TGTGCCAGCTACCCTGAGGCGGGGTTTCCTAATGAAAAACTGTTTTTT
CASYPEAGFPNEKLFF
>TRBD2|TRBV9|NA|TRBJ2-3
TGTGCCAGCAGCGTAGGTCTCGGGCCTAGCGGGGGAAGTAGCACAGATACGCAGTATTTT
CASSVGLGPSGGSSTDTQYF
>TRBD1|TRBV5-6|NA|TRBJ1-2
TGTGCCAGCAGCCCGGACAGGGGGAGCTATGGCTACACCTTC
CASSPDRGSYGYTF
>NA|TRBV12-3/TRBV12-4|once|TRBJ1-1
TGTGCCAGCAGGCCGGACGGCCGGGGTGGCACTGAAGCTTTCTTT
CASRPDGRGGTEAFF
>TRBD2|TRBV15|NA|TRBJ2-7
TGTGCCACCAGCAGAGACGCCGACGGGGCGGGGGGTTTCTCCTACGAGCAGTACTTC
CATSRDADGAGGFSYEQYF
>TRBD2|TRBV12-3/TRBV12-4|NA|TRBJ2-5
TGTGCCAGCAGTTCGCTGGGACTAGAGGCGGGGACCCAGTACTTC
CASSSLGLEAGTQYF
>TRBD2|TRBV28|NA|TRBJ2-3
TGTGCCAGCAGTCCAGGACTAGCGGGGGGCTATTACACAGATACGCAGTATTTT
CASSPGLAGGYYTDTQYF
>NA|TRBV7-9|many|TRBJ1-1
TGTGCCAGCAGCCAGGTATCCGGGGGCTACACTGAAGCTTTCTTT
CASSQVSGGYTEAFF
>NA|TRBV20-1|few|TRBJ2-7
TGCAGTGCTGCCCCGGGGATCGACGAGCAGTACTTC
CSAAPGIDEQYF
>NA|TRBV7-9|NA|TRBJ2-1
TGTGCCAGCAGCTCCGACTCCCCTACGGTAGGTTCGTACAATGAGCAGTTCTTC
CASSSDSPTVGSYNEQFF
>NA|TRBV7-6|many|TRBJ2-1
TGTGCCAGCAGCTACCGGGGGTCCTACAATGAGCAGTTCTTC
CASSYRGSYNEQFF
>NA|TRBV4-1|few|TRBJ1-2
TGCGCCAGCAGCCCCCTGAACTTGTTAGGGGGGGGCTACACCTTC
CASSPLNLLGGGYTF
>NA|TRBV24-1|NA|TRBJ2-3
TGTGCCACCAGTGAGGCCCTCTCCGCAGATACGCGGTATTTT
CATSEALSADTRYF
>NA|TRBV28|many|TRBJ2-7
TGTGCCAGCAGTTTACCTTCCTCACTACTTGGGGGCGAGCAGTACTTC
CASSLPSSLLGGEQYF
>NA|TRBV6-5|NA|TRBJ2-3
TGTGCCAGCAGCCCGGAGGCAGATACGCAGTATTTT
CASSPEADTQYF
>NA|TRBV6-8|NA|TRBJ1-5
TGTGCCAGCAGTGGGGACCGCGCAATTTCCCCCCAGCATTTT
CASSGDRAISPQHF
>NA|TRBV28|NA|TRBJ2-7
TGTGCCAGCAGCCCGGACACCTTGGACGAGCAGTACTTC
CASSPDTLDEQYF
>NA|TRBV27|many|TRBJ2-7
TGTGCCAGCAGTCTAGGAGAATTTTCCTACGAGCAGTACTTC
CASSLGEFSYEQYF
>NA|TRBV28|many|TRBJ2-5
TGTGCCAGCAGTTTATACCCCGGGGCAGCGCTAAACCAAGAGACCCAGTACTTC
CASSLYPGAALNQETQYF
>NA|TRBV7-9|NA|TRBJ2-7
TGTGCCAGCACCTCCCCGGACCGTACCTACGAGCAGTACTTC
CASTSPDRTYEQYF
>TRBD1|TRBV6-5|NA|TRBJ2-1
TGTGCCAGCACTGAACAGGGGTTCGTAGATGGGGAGCAGTTCTTC
CASTEQGFVDGEQFF
>NA|TRBV19|NA|TRBJ1-1
TGTGCCAGCTCCGTAAGGGAAGGCACTGAAGCTTTCTTT
CASSVREGTEAFF
>NA|TRBV28|few|TRBJ1-1
TGTGCCAGCATCAGCCCCCCGACGCAGAGCATGAACACTGAAGCTTTCTTT
CASISPPTQSMNTEAFF
>TRBD2|TRBV7-3|NA|TRBJ2-2
TGTGCCAGCAGCCCCGGGGGGGCCTTTTCGAACACCGGGGAGCTGTTTTTT
CASSPGGAFSNTGELFF
>NA|TRBV2|few|TRBJ1-2
TGTGCCAGCAGGAAGGGAACAGGGCCGGACTATGGCTACACCTTC
CASRKGTGPDYGYTF
>NA|TRBV15|NA|TRBJ2-5
TGTGCCACCAGCAGAGAAGGGGAACTTCAAGAGACCCAGTACTTC
CATSREGELQETQYF
>NA|TRBV6-2/TRBV6-3|NA|TRBJ2-1
TGTGCCAGCAGTTACTCGAACCGGGGTGATGAGCAGTTCTTC
CASSYSNRGDEQFF
>TRBD1|TRBV7-2|many|TRBJ1-1
TGTGCCAGCAGAACCGGACAGGGGCAGAACACTGAAGCTTTCTTT
CASRTGQGQNTEAFF
>TRBD1|TRBV6-5|NA|TRBJ1-2
TGTGCCAGCAGTTACCTACCAGGGGGCGCGGGGACCCCCTATGGCTACACCTTC
CASSYLPGGAGTPYGYTF
>NA|TRBV4-1|NA|TRBJ1-2
TGCGCCAGCAGCCAAGATCGTTTTACAGGGAGCGGCTACACCTTC
CASSQDRFTGSGYTF
>NA|TRBV6-1|NA|TRBJ1-1
TGTGCCAGCAGTGAAGAAGGGGCTTTCTTT
CASSEEGAFF
>NA|TRBV2|NA|TRBJ1-1
TGTGCCAGCAGTACCAGTCCGGGGAGCCCTGAAGCTTTCTTT
CASSTSPGSPEAFF
>NA|TRBV5-8|NA|TRBJ1-5
TGTGCCAGCAGCTTGTCGCCAGAGGGATATAGCAATCAGCCCCAGCATTTT
CASSLSPEGYSNQPQHF
>NA|TRBV4-2|NA|TRBJ2-5
TGTGCCAGCAGCCAACAGGGGCAAGAGACCCAGTACTTC
CASSQQGQETQYF
>NA|TRBV6-1|many|TRBJ2-3
TGTGCCAGCAGTGATGTGGGGACAGATACGCAGTATTTT
CASSDVGTDTQYF
>TRBD1|TRBV20-1|NA|TRBJ1-1
TGCAGTGCCACTACCGGGACAGCTCAAGCTTTCTTT
CSATTGTAQAFF
>NA|TRBV12-3/TRBV12-4|few|TRBJ1-1
TGTGCCAGCAGTTTTTCGGCGAACACTGAAGCTTTCTTT
CASSFSANTEAFF
>NA|TRBV28|few|TRBJ1-2
TGTGCCAGCAGTTTACGCTATGGCTACACCTTC
CASSLRYGYTF
>TRBD1|TRBV29-1|NA|TRBJ1-3
TGCAGCGTTTATGACAGGGAAAGAAACACCATATATTTT
CSVYDRERNTIYF
>NA|TRBV2|many|TRBJ1-2
TGTGCCAGCTCGGGAGAAAACTATGGCTACACCTTC
CASSGENYGYTF
>TRBD1|TRBV19|few|TRBJ1-1
TGTGCCAGTACCGGGGACAGGGGGAACACTGAAGCTTTCTTT
CASTGDRGNTEAFF
>NA|TRBV23-1|few|TRBJ2-1
TGCGCCAGCAGAAGGCAGGGATTGCATGAGCAGTTCTTC
CASRRQGLHEQFF
>NA|TRBV20-1|NA|TRBJ2-1
TGCAGTGCGATCTCGCTGTCTTCGACAAATGAGCAGTTCTTC
CSAISLSSTNEQFF
>TRBD2|TRBV20-1|NA|TRBJ2-7
TGCAGTGCTCCCGGGACTACTTACGAGCAGTACTTC
CSAPGTTYEQYF
>TRBD1|TRBV18|NA|TRBJ1-2
TGTGCCAGCTCACCCTTGACAGGGGCCGATGGCTACACCTTC
CASSPLTGADGYTF
>NA|TRBV19|NA|TRBJ2-1
TGTGCCAGTAGTATAGATCTCTTCGGGACTGGAGCATCCAATGAGCAGTTCTTC
CASSIDLFGTGASNEQFF
>NA|TRBV4-1|few|TRBJ1-2
TGCGCCAGCAGCCAAGCCTTGAACTATGGCTACACCTTC
CASSQALNYGYTF
>TRBD1|TRBV7-9|NA|TRBJ2-3
TGTGCCAGCAGCTTAGCGAGGGGGCTAGTAACCCCGGATACGCAGTATTTT
CASSLARGLVTPDTQYF
>NA|TRBV3-1|NA|TRBJ2-7
TGTGCCAGCAGCCTAGGGGGGGGAGCATCCTACGAGCAGTACTTC
CASSLGGGASYEQYF
>NA|TRBV28|NA|TRBJ2-5
TGTGCCAGCAGTTTATCCTCAGGTCAAGAGACCCAGTACTTC
CASSLSSGQETQYF